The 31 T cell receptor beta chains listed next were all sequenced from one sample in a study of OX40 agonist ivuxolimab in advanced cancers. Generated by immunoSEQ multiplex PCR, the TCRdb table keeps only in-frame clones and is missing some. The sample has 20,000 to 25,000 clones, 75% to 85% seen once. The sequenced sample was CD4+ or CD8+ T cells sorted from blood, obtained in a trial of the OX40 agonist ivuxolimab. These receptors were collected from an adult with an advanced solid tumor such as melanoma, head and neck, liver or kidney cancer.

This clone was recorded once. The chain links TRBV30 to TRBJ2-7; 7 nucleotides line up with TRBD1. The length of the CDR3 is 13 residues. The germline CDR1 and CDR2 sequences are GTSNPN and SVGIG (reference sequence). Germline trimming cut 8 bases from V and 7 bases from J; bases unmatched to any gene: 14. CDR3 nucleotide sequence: TGTGCCCGAGCGTCCGGGACAGCGAAAGAGCAGTACTTC. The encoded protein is CARASGTAKEQYF.

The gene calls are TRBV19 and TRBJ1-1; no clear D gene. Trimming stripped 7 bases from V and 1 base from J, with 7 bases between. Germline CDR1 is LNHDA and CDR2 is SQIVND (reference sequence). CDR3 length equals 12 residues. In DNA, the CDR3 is TGTGCCAGTATGGTAGGGAACACTGAAGCTTTCTTT. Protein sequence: CASMVGNTEAFF.

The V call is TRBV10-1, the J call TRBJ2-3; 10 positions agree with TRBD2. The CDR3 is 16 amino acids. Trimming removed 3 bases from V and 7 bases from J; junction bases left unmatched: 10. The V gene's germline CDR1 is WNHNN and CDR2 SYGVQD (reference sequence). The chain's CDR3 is CASSDELAGALHTQYF. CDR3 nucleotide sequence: TGCGCCAGCAGTGACGAGCTAGCGGGGGCCCTTCATACGCAGTATTTT.

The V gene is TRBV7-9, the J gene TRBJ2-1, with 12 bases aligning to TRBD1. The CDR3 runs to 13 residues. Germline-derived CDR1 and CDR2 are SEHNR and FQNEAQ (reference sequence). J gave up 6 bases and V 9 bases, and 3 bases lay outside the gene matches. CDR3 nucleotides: TGTGCCAGTGGGACAGGGGGCCCCAATGAGCAGTTCTTC. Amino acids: CASGTGGPNEQFF.

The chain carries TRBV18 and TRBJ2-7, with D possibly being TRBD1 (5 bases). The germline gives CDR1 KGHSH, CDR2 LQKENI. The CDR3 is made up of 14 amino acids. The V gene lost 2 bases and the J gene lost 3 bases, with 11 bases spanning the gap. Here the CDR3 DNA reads TGTGCCAGCTCACCAGAAGCAGGGTACTACGAGCAGTACTTC. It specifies CASSPEAGYYEQYF.

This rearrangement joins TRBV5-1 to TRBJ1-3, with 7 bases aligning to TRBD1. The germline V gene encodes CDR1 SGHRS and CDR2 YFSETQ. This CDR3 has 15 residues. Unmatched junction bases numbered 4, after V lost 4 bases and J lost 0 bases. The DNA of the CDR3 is TGCGCCAGCAGCCAGGGGGGCCTCTCTGGAAACACCATATATTTT. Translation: CASSQGGLSGNTIYF.

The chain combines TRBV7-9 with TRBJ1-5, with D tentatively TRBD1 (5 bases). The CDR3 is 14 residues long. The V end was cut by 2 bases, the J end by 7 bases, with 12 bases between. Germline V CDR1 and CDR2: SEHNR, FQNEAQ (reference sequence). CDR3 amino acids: CASSLPGRGQPQHF. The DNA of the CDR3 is TGTGCCAGCAGCTTACCAGGGAGAGGGCAGCCCCAGCATTTT.

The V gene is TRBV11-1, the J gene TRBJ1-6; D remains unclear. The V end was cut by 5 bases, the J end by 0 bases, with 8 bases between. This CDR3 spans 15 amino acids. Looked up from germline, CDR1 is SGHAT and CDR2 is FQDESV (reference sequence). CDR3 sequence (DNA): TGTGCCAGCAGCCCAGGAAGCTCCTATAATTCACCCCTCCACTTT. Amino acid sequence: CASSPGSSYNSPLHF. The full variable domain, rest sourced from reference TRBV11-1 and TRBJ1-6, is EAEVAQSPRYKITEKSQAVAFWCDPISGHATLYWYRQILGQGPELLVQFQDESVVDDSQLPKDRFSAERLKGVDSTLKIQPAELGDSAMYLCASSPGSSYNSPLHFGNGTRLTVT.

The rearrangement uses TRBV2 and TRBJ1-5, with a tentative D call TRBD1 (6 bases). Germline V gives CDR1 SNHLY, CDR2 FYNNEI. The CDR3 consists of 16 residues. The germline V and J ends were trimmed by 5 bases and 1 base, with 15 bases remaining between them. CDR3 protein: CASSSDRLRSNQPQHF. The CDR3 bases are TGTGCCAGCAGTTCCGACAGGCTGAGGAGCAATCAGCCCCAGCATTTT.

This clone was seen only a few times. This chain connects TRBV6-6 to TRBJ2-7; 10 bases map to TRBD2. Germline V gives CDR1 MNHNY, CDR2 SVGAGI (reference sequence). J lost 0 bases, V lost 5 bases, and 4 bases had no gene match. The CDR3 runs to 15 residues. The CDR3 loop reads CASSNSGGDSYEQYF. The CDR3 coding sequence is TGTGCCAGCAGTAACAGCGGGGGGGACTCCTACGAGCAGTACTTC.

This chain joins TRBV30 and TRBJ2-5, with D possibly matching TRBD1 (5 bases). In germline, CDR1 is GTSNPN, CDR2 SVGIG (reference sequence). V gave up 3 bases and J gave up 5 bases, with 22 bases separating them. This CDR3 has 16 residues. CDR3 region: CAWRIREDSIWETQYF. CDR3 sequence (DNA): TGTGCCTGGAGGATTAGGGAAGACAGCATCTGGGAGACCCAGTACTTC.

Here the CDR3 reads CASSPVSTDTQYF. CDR3 DNA sequence: TGTGCCAGCAGCCCCGTTAGCACAGATACGCAGTATTTT. V is TRBV7-3 and J is TRBJ2-3; D is unresolved. The CDR3 has 13 amino acids. Germline V gene data show CDR1 as SGHTA and CDR2 as FQGTGA. Trimming left V 5 bases short and J 0 bases short, with 6 bases between.

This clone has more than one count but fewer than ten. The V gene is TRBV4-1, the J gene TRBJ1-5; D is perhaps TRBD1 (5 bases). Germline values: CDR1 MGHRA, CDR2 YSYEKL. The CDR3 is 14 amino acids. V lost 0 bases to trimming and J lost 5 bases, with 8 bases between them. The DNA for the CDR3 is TGCGCCAGCAGCCAAGATCCGGGGGATCAGCCCCAGCATTTT. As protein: CASSQDPGDQPQHF.

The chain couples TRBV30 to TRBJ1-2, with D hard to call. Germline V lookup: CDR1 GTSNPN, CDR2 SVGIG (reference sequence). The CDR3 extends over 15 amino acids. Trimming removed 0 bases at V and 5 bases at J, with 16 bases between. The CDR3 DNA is TGTGCCTGGAGTGTGATACGGGGAGGAGGGTATGGCTACACCTTC. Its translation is CAWSVIRGGGYGYTF.

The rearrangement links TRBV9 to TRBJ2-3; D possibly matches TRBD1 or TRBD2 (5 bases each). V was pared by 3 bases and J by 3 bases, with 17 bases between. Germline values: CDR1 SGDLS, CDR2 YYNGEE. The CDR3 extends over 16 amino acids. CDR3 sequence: CASSAGPAIRTDTQYF. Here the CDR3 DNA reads TGTGCCAGCAGCGCGGGACCGGCTATTCGAACAGATACGCAGTATTTT.

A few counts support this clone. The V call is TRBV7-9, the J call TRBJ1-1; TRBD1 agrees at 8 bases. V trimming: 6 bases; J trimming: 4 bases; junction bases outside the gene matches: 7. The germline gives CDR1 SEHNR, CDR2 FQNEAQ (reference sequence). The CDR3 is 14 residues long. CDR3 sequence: CASRPRQGTTEAFF. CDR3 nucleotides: TGTGCCAGCAGGCCCCGACAGGGGACCACTGAAGCTTTCTTT.

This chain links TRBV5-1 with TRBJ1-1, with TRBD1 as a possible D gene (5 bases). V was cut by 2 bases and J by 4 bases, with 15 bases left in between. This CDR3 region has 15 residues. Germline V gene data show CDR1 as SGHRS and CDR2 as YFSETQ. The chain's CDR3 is CASSLPGSGATEAFF. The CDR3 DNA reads TGCGCCAGCAGCTTACCAGGGTCCGGGGCCACTGAAGCTTTCTTT. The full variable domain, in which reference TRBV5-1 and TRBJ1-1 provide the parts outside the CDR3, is KAGVTQTPRYLIKTRGQQVTLSCSPISGHRSVSWYQQTPGQGLQFLFEYFSETQRNKGNFPGRFSGRQFSNSRSEMNVSTLELGDSALYLCASSLPGSGATEAFFGQGTRLTVV.

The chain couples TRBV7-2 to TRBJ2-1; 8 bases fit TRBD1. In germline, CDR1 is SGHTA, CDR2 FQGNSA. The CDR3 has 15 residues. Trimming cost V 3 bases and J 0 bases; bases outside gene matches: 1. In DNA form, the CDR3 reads TGTGCCAGCAGCTTGGGACAGGTCTCCTACAATGAGCAGTTCTTC. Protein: CASSLGQVSYNEQFF. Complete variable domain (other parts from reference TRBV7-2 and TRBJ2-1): GAGVSQSPSNKVTEKGKDVELRCDPISGHTALYWYRQSLGQGLEFLIYFQGNSAPDKSGLPSDRFSAERTGGSVSTLTIQRTQQEDSAVYLCASSLGQVSYNEQFFGPGTRLTVL.

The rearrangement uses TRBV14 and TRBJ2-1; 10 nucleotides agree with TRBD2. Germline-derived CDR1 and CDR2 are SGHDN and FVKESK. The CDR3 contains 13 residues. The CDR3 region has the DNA TGTTCTGCTAATCCTAGCGGGAGCAATGAGCAGTTCTTC. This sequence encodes CSANPSGSNEQFF. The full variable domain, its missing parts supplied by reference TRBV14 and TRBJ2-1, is EAGVTQFPSHSVIEKGQTVTLRCDPISGHDNLYWYRRVMGKEIKFLLHFVKESKQDESGMPNNRFLAERTGGTYSTLKVQPAELEDSGVYFCSANPSGSNEQFFGPGTRLTVL.

The CDR3 nucleotides are TGTGCCAGTAGTCTCCCCGGGGCAGGAACGACCGGGGAGCTGTTTTTT. Encoded protein: CASSLPGAGTTGELFF. The chain recombines TRBV19 with TRBJ2-2; D tentatively fits TRBD1 or TRBD2 (5 bases each). CDR1 and CDR2 from the germline V gene are LNHDA and SQIVND (reference sequence). The CDR3 runs to 16 residues. V gave up 5 bases and J gave up 5 bases, with 18 bases separating them.

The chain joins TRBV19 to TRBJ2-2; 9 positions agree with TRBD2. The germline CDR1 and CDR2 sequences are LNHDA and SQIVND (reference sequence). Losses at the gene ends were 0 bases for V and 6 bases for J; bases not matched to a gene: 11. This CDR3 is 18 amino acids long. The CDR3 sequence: CASSIDLFAGGPSGELFF. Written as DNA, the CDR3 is TGTGCCAGTAGTATAGATCTATTTGCGGGAGGGCCCTCCGGGGAGCTGTTTTTT. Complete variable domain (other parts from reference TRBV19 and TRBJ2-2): DGGITQSPKYLFRKEGQNVTLSCEQNLNHDAMYWYRQDPGQGLRLIYYSQIVNDFQKGDIAEGYSVSREKKESFPLTVTSAQKNPTAFYLCASSIDLFAGGPSGELFFGEGSRLTVL.

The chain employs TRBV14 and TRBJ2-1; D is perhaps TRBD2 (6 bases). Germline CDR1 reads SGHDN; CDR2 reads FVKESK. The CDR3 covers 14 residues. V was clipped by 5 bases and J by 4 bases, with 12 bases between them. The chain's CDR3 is CASSSSGQYNEQFF. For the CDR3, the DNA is TGTGCCAGCAGCTCAAGCGGGCAATACAATGAGCAGTTCTTC.

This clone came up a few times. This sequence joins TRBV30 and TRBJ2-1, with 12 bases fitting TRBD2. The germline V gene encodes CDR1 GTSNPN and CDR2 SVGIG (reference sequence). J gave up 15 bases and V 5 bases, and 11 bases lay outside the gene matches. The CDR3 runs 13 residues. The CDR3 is CAWETSGSRTPFF. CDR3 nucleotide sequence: TGTGCCTGGGAGACTAGCGGGAGTAGGACCCCGTTCTTC.

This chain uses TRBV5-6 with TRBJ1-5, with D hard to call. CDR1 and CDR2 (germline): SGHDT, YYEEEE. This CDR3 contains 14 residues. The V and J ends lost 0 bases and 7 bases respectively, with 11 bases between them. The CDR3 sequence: CASSLAGSTQPQHF. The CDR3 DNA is TGTGCCAGCAGCTTGGCCGGCAGCACGCAGCCCCAGCATTTT.

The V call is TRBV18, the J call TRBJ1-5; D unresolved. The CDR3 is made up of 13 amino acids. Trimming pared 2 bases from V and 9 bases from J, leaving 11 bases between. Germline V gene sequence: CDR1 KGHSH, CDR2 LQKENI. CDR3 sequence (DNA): TGTGCCAGCTCACCAGGGATAGACTCGCCCCAGCATTTT. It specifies CASSPGIDSPQHF.

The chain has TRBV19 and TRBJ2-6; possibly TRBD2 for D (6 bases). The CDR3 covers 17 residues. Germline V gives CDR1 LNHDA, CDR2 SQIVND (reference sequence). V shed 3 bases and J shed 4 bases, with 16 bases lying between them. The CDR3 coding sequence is TGTGCCAGTAGTATGGAGGGACCAGCATGGGGGGCCAACGTCCTGACTTTC. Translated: CASSMEGPAWGANVLTF.

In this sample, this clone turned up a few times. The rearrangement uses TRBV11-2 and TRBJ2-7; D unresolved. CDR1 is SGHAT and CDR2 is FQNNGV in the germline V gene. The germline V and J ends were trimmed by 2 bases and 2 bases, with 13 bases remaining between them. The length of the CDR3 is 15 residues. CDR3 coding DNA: TGTGCCAGCAGCTTAACCCTAGGATTTGCCTACGAGCAGTACTTC. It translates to CASSLTLGFAYEQYF.

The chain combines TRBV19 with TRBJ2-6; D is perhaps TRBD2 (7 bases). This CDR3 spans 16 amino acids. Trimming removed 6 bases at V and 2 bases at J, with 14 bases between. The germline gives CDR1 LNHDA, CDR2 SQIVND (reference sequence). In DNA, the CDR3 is TGTGCCAGTAGCCTAAGGGGGGGCGCTGGGGCCAACGTCCTGACTTTC. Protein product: CASSLRGGAGANVLTF.

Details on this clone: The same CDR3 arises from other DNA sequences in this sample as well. CDR3 DNA sequence: TGTGCCAGCAGCTTAGAAGGAGAGACCCAGTACTTC. Translated: CASSLEGETQYF. The J gene is TRBJ2-5, the V gene TRBV11-2; D remains ambiguous. This CDR3 is 12 amino acids long. V lost 0 bases and J lost 4, with 3 bases in between. The germline CDR1 and CDR2 sequences are SGHAT and FQNNGV. The full variable domain, with the rest looked up from reference TRBV11-2 and TRBJ2-5, is EAGVAQSPRYKIIEKRQSVAFWCNPISGHATLYWYQQILGQGPKLLIQFQNNGVVDDSQLPKDRFSAERLKGVDSTLKIQPAKLEDSAVYLCASSLEGETQYFGPGTRLLVL.

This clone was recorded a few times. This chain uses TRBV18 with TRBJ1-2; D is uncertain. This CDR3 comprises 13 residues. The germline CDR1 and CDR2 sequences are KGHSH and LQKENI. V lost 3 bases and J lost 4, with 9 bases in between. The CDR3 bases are TGTGCCAGCTCACCTCAACAGCTCTATGGCTACACCTTC. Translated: CASSPQQLYGYTF.

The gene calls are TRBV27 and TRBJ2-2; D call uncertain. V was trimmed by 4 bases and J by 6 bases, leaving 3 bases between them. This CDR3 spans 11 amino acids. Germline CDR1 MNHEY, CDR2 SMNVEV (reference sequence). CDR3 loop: CASSWSGELFF. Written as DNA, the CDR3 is TGTGCCAGCAGTTGGTCCGGGGAGCTGTTTTTT.